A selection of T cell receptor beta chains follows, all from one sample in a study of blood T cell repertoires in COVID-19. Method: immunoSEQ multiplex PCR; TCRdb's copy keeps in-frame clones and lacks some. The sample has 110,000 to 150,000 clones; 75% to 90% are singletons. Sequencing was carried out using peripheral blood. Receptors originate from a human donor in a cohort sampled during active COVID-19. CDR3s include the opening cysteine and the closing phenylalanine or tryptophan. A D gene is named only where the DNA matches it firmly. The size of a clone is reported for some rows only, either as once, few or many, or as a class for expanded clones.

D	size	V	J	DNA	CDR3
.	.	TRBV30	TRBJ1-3	TGTGCCTGGAGGTCGAGTGGAAACACCATATATTTT	CAWRSSGNTIYF
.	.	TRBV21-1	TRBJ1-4	TGTGCCAGCAAAGGGACAGATGATGAAAAACTGTTTTTT	CASKGTDDEKLFF
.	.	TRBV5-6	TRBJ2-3	TGTGCCAGCGGCGCCGGGGGAGATACGCAGTATTTT	CASGAGGDTQYF
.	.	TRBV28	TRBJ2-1	TGTGCCAGCAGTTTACCGGGGTACAATGAGCAGTTCTTC	CASSLPGYNEQFF
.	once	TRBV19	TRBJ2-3	TGTGCCAGTAGTTTCACCCGGTCGTGGGTCAGCGAGGAAGGTACGCAGTATTTT	CASSFTRSWVSEEGTQYF
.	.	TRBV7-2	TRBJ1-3	TGTGCCAGCAGCTTAGGGGGGGGGCATGGAAACACCATATATTTT	CASSLGGGHGNTIYF
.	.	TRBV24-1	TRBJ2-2	TGTGCCACCAGAAGCGGGAACACCGGGGAGCTGTTTTTT	CATRSGNTGELFF
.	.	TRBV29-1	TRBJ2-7	TGCAGCGTTGCCAGGGGAGCAGACGAGCAGTACTTC	CSVARGADEQYF
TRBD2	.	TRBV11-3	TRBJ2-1	TGTGCCAGCAGCTTGGGGACTAGCGGGACCTGGGGCAATGAGCAGTTCTTC	CASSLGTSGTWGNEQFF
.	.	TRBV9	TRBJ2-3	TGTGCCAGCAGCGTGCACTTCACAGATACGCAGTATTTT	CASSVHFTDTQYF
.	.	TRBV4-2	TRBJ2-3	TGTGCCAGCAGCCAAGTGGCGGGACTCGCAGATACGCAGTATTTT	CASSQVAGLADTQYF
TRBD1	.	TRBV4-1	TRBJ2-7	TGCGCCAGCAGCCAAGTCCATGGGACAGGGTTGAAAGAGCAGTACTTC	CASSQVHGTGLKEQYF
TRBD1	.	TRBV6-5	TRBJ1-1	TGTGCCAGCAGATCGACAGGGGGCGTCACTGAAGCTTTCTTT	CASRSTGGVTEAFF
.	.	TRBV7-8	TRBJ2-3	TGTGCCAGCAGCCAATACACAGATACGCAGTATTTT	CASSQYTDTQYF
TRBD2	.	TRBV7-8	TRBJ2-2	TGTGCCAGCAGCTCACTAGCGGGGGTTGGGGAGCTGTTTTTT	CASSSLAGVGELFF
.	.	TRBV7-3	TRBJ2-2	TGTGCCAGCAGCCCCCAAGGACAGTTCGCGAACACCGGGGAGCTGTTTTTT	CASSPQGQFANTGELFF
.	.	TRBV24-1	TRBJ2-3	TGTGCCACTCGGGAAGGCCCACGGAGTCCGCAGTATTTT	CATREGPRSPQYF
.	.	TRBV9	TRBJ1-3	TGTGCCAGCAGCGAGACCCCCCAGGGAGGTGGAAACACCATATATTTT	CASSETPQGGGNTIYF
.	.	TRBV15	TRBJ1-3	TGTGCCACCAGCAGAGATCGCCCAGGTGGAAACACCATATATTTT	CATSRDRPGGNTIYF
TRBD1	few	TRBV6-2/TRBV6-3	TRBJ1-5	TGTGCCAGCAGTCCCCGACAGGGCCCTAATCAGCCCCAGCATTTT	CASSPRQGPNQPQHF
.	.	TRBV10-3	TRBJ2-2	TGTGCCATCAGTGACGTAAACACCGGGGAGCTGTTTTTT	CAISDVNTGELFF
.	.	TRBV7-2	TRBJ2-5	TGTGCCAGCAGCTTAGACCCCAGGGGAGAGACCCAGTACTTC	CASSLDPRGETQYF
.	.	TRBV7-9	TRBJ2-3	TGTGCCAGCTCCCAGGCGGGGGATACGCAGTATTTT	CASSQAGDTQYF
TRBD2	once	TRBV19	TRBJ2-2	TGTGCCAGTAATCCCAGCGGGAGAGGTGCCGGGGAGCTGTTTTTT	CASNPSGRGAGELFF